The present TCR beta chain was sequenced within a study of blood T cell repertoires in COVID-19. Sequencing was performed with immunoSEQ multiplex PCR; in TCRdb, only in-frame clones are kept and a portion is missing. The sample consists of 300,000 to 400,000 clones, approximately 90% of them appearing once. Trimming took 3 bases from V and 4 from J; bases not matched to a gene: 9. This CDR3 has 16 amino acids. Germline V lookup: CDR1 MNHEY, CDR2 SMNVEV (reference sequence). This rearrangement joins TRBV27 to TRBJ1-5; 7 positions agree with TRBD1. Source material: PBMCs or T cells enriched from blood (not recorded which). This TCR derives from a woman aged 25 to 39 with acute COVID-19. In nucleotides, the CDR3 is TGTGCCAGCAGTTTTCGAGGGGGACAGATAAATCAGCCCCAGCATTTT. Amino acids: CASSFRGGQINQPQHF.